The sequence of this TCR beta chain was determined in a study of blood T cell repertoires in COVID-19. Study in general: Spain, Italy and the United States supplied samples that represented acute and convalescent COVID-19. T cells, B-cell-depleted T cells, or PBMCs supplied cDNA or gDNA.

Per the original methods: Estimates of nucleated cell counts were drawn from the amplification of reference gene primers. Only in-frame clones appear in the TCRdb table, and some are missing; sequencing was by immunoSEQ multiplex PCR. V and J calls and clone size follow that table, whereas D and trimming were derived from the DNA. The table has approximately 160,000 clones, roughly 88% seen once; the top ten hold 2.5% to 3.5%. CDR1 is SGHVS, CDR2 FNYEAQ, per germline. Losses at the gene ends were 5 bases for V and 14 bases for J; bases not matched to a gene: 10. The CDR3 has 13 residues. The V gene is TRBV7-6, the J gene TRBJ2-1, with 9 bases fitting TRBD1. Sequencing was done on a sample of peripheral blood. This TCR was sampled from a woman aged 55-75 years with acute or convalescent COVID-19. The CDR3 sequence: CASSRNTGTGKFF. The CDR3 nucleotides read TGTGCCAGCAGCCGAAATACCGGGACAGGGAAGTTCTTC.